What follows is one T cell receptor beta chain and its context. Deletions cut 2 bases from V and 6 bases from J, with 16 bases between. This CDR3 has 15 amino acids. Germline V gives CDR1 MRHNA, CDR2 SNTAGT. This record belongs to a study of shared T cell receptors in the human thymus. Assay: immunoSEQ multiplex PCR; the TCRdb copy retains only in-frame clones and omits some. There are fewer than 700,000 clones in the sample; roughly 88% occur only once, and about 0.01% lies in the top ten. In addition, the sample was reused for a study of human thymus T cells. Per that paper: Resected material from corrective heart surgery provided the thymus tissue analysed.

The chain carries TRBV6-4 and TRBJ1-2; D is perhaps TRBD1 (5 bases). This TCR was sampled from a boy under two years old with a congenital heart defect. Sequencing used thymocytes. The chain's CDR3 is CASSDTQGNGNGYTF. As DNA, the CDR3 is TGTGCCAGCAGTGACACCCAGGGAAATGGTAATGGCTACACCTTC.